The following is a T cell receptor (beta chain) sequence with its context. The antigen remains undetermined. Germline CDR1 reads MNHEY; CDR2 reads SMNVEV (reference sequence). The CDR3 has 14 residues. Trimming pared 4 bases from V and 3 bases from J, leaving 13 bases between. This sample is drawn from a study of shared clonotypes between healthy human individuals. Whole-study findings and limits: Sorted-subset sequencing, rarefaction showed, was incomplete despite large depth.

Donors comprised healthy HIV-negative adults lacking recent acute infections or vaccinations. Everyone who donated was a Caucasian adult who lived in Nashville, Tennessee. The method was immunoSEQ multiplex PCR; TCRdb's version includes in-frame clones alone and lacks a portion of them. In the table there are around 1.4 million clones, less than 99% of which are singletons. J is TRBJ2-7 and V is TRBV27, with D perhaps TRBD2 (5 bases). The sequence derives from a man aged 25 to 40 in good health. The sequenced material came from naive CD4+ T cells sorted from blood. Specified subset: CD45RA+ positively selected. The CDR3 sequence: CASSYGLANYEQYF. The CDR3 DNA reads TGTGCCAGCAGTTATGGGCTAGCCAACTACGAGCAGTACTTC.